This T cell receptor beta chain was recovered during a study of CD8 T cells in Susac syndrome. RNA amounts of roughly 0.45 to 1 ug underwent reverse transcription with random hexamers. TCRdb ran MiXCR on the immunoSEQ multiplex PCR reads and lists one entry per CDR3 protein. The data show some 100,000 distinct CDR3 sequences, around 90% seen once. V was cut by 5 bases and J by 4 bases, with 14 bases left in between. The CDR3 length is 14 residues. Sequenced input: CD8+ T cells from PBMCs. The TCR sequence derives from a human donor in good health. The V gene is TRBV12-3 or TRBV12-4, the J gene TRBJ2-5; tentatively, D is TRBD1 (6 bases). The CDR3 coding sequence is TGTGCCAGCAGTCCAGGGGCCGGGCGAGAGACCCAGTACTTC. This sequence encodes CASSPGAGRETQYF.